The 2 T cell receptor beta chains below were found in one sample sequenced in a study of T-cell memory formation after mild COVID-19. TCRdb fed the 5' RACE reads into MiXCR, producing one record per CDR3 protein. Found here are more than 250,000 distinct CDR3 sequences, around 16% of them singletons; the top ten hold roughly 23%. The sample comprised PBMCs or a T cell subset sorted from them (not recorded which). These receptors all stem from a man aged 18 to 30 who had mild COVID-19 (a few samples of this study predate the infection). Cell type and time point are not known.

This chain links TRBV2 with TRBJ2-5, with TRBD2 matching over 14 bases. Germline CDR1 reads SNHLY; CDR2 reads FYNNEI. The CDR3 sequence is 16 residues long. V trimming: 9 bases; J trimming: 2 bases; junction bases outside the gene matches: 8. The CDR3 sequence: CARLSGTSGGQETQYF. CDR3 DNA: TGTGCCAGGTTATCCGGGACTAGCGGGGGACAAGAGACCCAGTACTTC.

The table lists this clonotype with a few counts. This rearrangement joins TRBV5-1 to TRBJ1-4, with D hard to call. V lost 5 bases and J 0 bases, leaving 5 bases between the germline ends. This CDR3 is built from 13 residues. Germline V gene lookup returns CDR1 SGHRS and CDR2 YFSETQ. CDR3 in amino acids: CASRLATNEKLFF. The CDR3 region has the DNA TGCGCCAGCAGACTTGCAACTAATGAAAAACTGTTTTTT.